Below, 3 T cell receptor beta chains from the same sample are listed, as sequenced in a study of shared clonotypes between healthy human individuals. The method was immunoSEQ multiplex PCR; TCRdb's version includes in-frame clones alone and lacks a portion of them. Among about 2.4 million clones, approximately 92% were seen once, and the ten largest hold around 0.15%. The specimen was naive CD4+ T cells sorted from blood. Subset indicated: CD45RA+ positively selected. These receptors originate from a man aged 18 to 29 in good health.

The chain uses TRBV5-1 and TRBJ2-1; D may be TRBD2 (6 bases). Germline V gives CDR1 SGHRS, CDR2 YFSETQ. This CDR3 spans 18 amino acids. Trimming stripped 0 bases from V and 8 bases from J, with 24 bases between. CDR3 DNA sequence: TGCGCCAGCAGCTTGGGGCCCTCGGCTAGCGCAAATGGGGATGAGCAGTTCTTC. Protein sequence: CASSLGPSASANGDEQFF.

The rearrangement joins TRBV9 to TRBJ1-1; no definite D call. There are 13 residues in the CDR3. With 4 bases removed from V and 6 bases from J, the gap between germline ends came to 13 bases. Germline values: CDR1 SGDLS, CDR2 YYNGEE. The CDR3 nucleotides are TGTGCCAGCAGCTCTTCCGGGGTCGCTGAAGCTTTCTTT. It codes for CASSSSGVAEAFF.

The genes are TRBV10-3 and TRBJ2-3, with D possibly matching TRBD2 (6 bases). CDR1 and CDR2 from the germline V gene are ENHRY and SYGVKD. The CDR3 sequence is 15 residues long. Trimming took off 6 bases at V and 1 base at J, with 14 bases between the two ends. CDR3 residues: CAISGRPMGTDTQYF. CDR3 bases: TGTGCCATCAGCGGGAGACCCATGGGCACAGATACGCAGTATTTT.